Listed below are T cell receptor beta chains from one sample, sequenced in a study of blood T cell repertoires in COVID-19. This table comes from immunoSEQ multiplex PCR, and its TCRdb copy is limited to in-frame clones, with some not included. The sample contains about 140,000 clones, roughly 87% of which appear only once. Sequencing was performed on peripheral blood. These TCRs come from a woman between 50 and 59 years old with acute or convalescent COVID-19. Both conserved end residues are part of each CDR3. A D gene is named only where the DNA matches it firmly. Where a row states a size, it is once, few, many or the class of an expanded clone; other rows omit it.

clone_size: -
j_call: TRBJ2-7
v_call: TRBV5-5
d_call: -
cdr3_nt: TGTGCCAGCAGCTTGGGGAAGACAGGCGCCAATTCCTACGAGCAGTACTTC
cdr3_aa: CASSLGKTGANSYEQYF

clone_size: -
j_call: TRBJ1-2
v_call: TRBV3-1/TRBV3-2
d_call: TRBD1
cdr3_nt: TGTGCCAGCAGACTAACCGGGACAGGGGGCTACACCTTC
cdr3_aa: CASRLTGTGGYTF

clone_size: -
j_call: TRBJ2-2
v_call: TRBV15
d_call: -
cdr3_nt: TGTGCCACCAGCAGAGAACTGAACACCGGGGAGCTGTTTTTT
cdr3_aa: CATSRELNTGELFF

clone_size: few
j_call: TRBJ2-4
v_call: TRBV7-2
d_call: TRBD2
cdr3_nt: TGTGCCAGCAGCACTCTAGCGGGGGGGGCCAAAAACATTCAGTACTTC
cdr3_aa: CASSTLAGGAKNIQYF

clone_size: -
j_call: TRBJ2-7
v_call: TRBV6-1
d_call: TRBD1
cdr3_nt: TGTGCCAGCAGTGATTCCGGGACAGTCTCCTACGAGCAGTACTTC
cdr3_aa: CASSDSGTVSYEQYF

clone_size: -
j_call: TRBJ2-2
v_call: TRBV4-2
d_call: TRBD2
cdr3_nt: TGTGCCAGCAGCCAGGTGGGGCGGGAGCAAGCCGGGGAGCTGTTTTTT
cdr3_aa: CASSQVGREQAGELFF

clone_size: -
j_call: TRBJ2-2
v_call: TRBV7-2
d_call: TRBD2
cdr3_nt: TGTGCCAGCAGCCCACTAGCGTTGAACACCGGGGAGCTGTTTTTT
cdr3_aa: CASSPLALNTGELFF

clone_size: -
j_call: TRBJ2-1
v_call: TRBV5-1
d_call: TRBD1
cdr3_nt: TGCGCCAGCAGCTGGACAGGGAGCAATGAGCAGTTCTTC
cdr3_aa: CASSWTGSNEQFF

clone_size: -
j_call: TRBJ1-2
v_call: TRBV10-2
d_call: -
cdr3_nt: TGCGCCAGCAGTGAGTCTGACAGCTCCTATGGCTACACCTTC
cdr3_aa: CASSESDSSYGYTF

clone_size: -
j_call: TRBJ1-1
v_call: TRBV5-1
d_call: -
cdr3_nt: TGCGCCAGCAGCTTGGCCTTTGGCAGTTCGAACACTGAAGCTTTCTTT
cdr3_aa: CASSLAFGSSNTEAFF

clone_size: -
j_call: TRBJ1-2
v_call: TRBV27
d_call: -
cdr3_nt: TGTGCCAGCAATATAGACAGGCCGAATTACCCTAACTATGGCTACACCTTC
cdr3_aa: CASNIDRPNYPNYGYTF

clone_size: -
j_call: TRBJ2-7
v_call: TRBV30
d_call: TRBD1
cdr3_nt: TGTGCCTGGAGTATTCAGGGGGCTTACGAGCAGTACTTC
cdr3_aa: CAWSIQGAYEQYF

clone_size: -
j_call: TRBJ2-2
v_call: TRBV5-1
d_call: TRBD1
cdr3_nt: TGCGCCAGCAGCCCTATGCCGGGACAGGGTGGGGAGCTGTTTTTT
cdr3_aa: CASSPMPGQGGELFF

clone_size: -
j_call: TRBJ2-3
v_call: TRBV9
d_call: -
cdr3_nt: TGTGCCAGCAGGAGTGCTAGCACAGATACGCAGTATTTT
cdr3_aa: CASRSASTDTQYF

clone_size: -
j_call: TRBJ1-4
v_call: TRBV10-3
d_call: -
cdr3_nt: TGTGCCATCAGTTGGGAGAATGAAAAACTGTTTTTT
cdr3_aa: CAISWENEKLFF

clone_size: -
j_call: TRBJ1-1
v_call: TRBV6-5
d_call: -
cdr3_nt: TGTGCCAGCGGTAGCATCGACCTGAACACTGAAGCTTTCTTT
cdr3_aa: CASGSIDLNTEAFF

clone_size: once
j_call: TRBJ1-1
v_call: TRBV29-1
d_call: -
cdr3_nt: TGCAGCGTTGGGGAGATTGGTTCTGAAGCTTTCTTT
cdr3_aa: CSVGEIGSEAFF

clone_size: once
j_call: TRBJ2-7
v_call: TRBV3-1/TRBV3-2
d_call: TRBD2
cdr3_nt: TGTGCCAGCAGCCAAGGGACTAGCGGGAGGGCCCGAGAGCAGTACTTC
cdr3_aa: CASSQGTSGRAREQYF

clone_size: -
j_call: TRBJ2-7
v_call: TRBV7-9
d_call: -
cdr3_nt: TGTGCCAGCAGCTTAGGAGCATTGGGGGGCGAGCAGTACTTC
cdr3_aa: CASSLGALGGEQYF

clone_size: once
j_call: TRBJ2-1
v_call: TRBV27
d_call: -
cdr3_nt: TGTGCCAGCAGTTTATCGGGCAGGTTATTCAATGAGCAGTTCTTC
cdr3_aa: CASSLSGRLFNEQFF

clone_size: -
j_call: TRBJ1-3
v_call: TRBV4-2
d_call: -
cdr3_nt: TGTGCCAGCAGCCGAGAACGGAGCTCTGGAAACACCATATATTTT
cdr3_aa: CASSRERSSGNTIYF

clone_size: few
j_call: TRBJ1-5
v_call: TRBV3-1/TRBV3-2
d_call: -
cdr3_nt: TGTGCCAGCAGCCAAGACAGGAGCAATCAGCCCCAGCATTTT
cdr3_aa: CASSQDRSNQPQHF

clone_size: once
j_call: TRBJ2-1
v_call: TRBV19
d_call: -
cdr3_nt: TGTGCCAGTAGTTACGCGGGCAGCTCCTACAATGAGCAGTTCTTC
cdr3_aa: CASSYAGSSYNEQFF

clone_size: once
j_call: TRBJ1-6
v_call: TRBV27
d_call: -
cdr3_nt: TGTGCCAGCAGTTTAGGCCCTTCGACCCTCCACTTT
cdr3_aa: CASSLGPSTLHF

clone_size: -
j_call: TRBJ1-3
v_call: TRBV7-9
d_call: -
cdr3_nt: TGTGCCAGCAGCTTAGAAGGGGCCCCTGGAAACACCATATATTTT
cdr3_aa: CASSLEGAPGNTIYF

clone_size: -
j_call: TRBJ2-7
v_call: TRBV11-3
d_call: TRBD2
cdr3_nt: TGTGCCAGCAGCACGAGCGGGAGGGTCGAGCAGTACTTC
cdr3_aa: CASSTSGRVEQYF

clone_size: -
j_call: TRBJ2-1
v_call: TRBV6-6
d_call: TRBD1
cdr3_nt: TGTGCCAGCACCCTGGGACAGGGGGCTTTGGATGAGCAGTTCTTC
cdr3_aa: CASTLGQGALDEQFF

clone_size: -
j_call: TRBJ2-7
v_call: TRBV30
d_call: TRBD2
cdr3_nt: TGTGCCTGGAGTCAAGGGAGGGCCCCCTACGAGCAGTACTTC
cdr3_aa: CAWSQGRAPYEQYF

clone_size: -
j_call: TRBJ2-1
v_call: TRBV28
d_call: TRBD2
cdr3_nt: TGTGCCAGCAGTCGGGGGGGCCCCTACAATGAGCAGTTCTTC
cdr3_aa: CASSRGGPYNEQFF

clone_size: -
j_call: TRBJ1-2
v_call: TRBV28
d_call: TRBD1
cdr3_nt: TGTGCCAGCAGTCCCCAGGGGGCTAACTATGGCTACACCTTC
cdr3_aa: CASSPQGANYGYTF

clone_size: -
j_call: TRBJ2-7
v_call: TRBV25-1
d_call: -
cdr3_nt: TGTGCCAGCCGTCGAGACTACCACTCCTACGAGCAGTACTTC
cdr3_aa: CASRRDYHSYEQYF

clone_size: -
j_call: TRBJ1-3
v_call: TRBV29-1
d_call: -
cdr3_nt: TGCAGCGTTCGGGGGGGATCTGGAAACACCATATATTTT
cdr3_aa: CSVRGGSGNTIYF

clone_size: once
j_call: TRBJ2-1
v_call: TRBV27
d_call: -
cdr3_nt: TGTGCCAGCAGTTGGGGCTCTGTCAGGAGCTCCTACAATGAGCAGTTCTTC
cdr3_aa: CASSWGSVRSSYNEQFF

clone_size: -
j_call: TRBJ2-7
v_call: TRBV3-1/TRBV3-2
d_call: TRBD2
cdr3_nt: TGTGCCAGCAGCCAAGACGAGGCTGGACTAGTTCGTAGGGAGCAGTACTTC
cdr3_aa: CASSQDEAGLVRREQYF